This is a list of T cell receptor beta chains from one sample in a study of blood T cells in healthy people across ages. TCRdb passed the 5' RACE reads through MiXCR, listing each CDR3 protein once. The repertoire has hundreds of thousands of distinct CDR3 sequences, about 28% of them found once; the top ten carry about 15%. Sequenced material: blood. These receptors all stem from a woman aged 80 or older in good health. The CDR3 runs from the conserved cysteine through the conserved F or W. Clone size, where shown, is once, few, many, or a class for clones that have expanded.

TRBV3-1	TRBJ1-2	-	CASSQVQTNYGHTF
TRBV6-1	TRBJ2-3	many	CASSDRGRGRDTQYF
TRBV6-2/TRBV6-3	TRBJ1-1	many	CASSAYGTRSEAFF
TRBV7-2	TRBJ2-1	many	CASSLESGTRGNEQFF
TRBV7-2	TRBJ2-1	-	CASSSSGTGVRGNEQFF
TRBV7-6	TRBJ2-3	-	CASSLGGGFPTDTQYF
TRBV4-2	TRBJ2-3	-	CASSQGSGGLSTDTQYF
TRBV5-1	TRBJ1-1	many	CASSPEPNTEAFF
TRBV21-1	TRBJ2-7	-	CASNKELQGGPYEQYF
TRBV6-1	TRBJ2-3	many	CASREAGGTDTQYF
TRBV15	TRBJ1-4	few	CATSRDDFLALKPTNEKRFF
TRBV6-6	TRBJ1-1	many	CASRTDRATEAFF
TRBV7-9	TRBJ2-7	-	CATIHGMGGGHNEQYF
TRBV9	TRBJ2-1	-	CASSLRQGGGASYNEQFF
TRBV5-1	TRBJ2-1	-	CASSSNLAGDYNEQFF
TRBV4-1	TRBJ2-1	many	CASSQDRQGLVGSYNEQFF
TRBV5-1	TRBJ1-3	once	CASSLSALSGTIYF
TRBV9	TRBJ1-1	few	CASSVEFETEAFF
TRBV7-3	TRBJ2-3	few	CASSLTTSGGAGEDTQYF
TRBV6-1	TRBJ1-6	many	CASSAEGIGSPLHF
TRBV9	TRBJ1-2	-	CASSEEPGGGYTF
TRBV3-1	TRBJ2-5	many	CASAPSTSLRETQYF
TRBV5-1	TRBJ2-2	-	CAGSLGDRANTGELFF
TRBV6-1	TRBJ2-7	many	CASSGTGGGEQYF
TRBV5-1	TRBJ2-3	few	CASSLEGRHRGSEDTQYF
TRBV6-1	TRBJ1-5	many	CASRGTSNQPQHF
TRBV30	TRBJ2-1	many	CAWSVRLGGYNEQFF
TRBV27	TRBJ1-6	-	CASRAGPYNSPLHF
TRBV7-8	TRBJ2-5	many	CASSYRRGGETQYF
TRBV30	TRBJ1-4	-	CAWSETRNEKLFF
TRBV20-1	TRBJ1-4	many	CSARYSQDGEKLFF
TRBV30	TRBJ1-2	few	CAWSVEGVTYGYTF
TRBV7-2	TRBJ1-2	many	CASSRSGAYGYTF
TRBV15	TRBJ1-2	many	CATSRAGTDYGYTF
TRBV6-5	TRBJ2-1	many	CASSYSPFSGGADEQFF
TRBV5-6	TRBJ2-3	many	CASSSITIAQYF
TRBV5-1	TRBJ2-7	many	CASSGGQGVAYEQYF
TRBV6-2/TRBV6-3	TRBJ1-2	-	CASSYSGPANYGYTF
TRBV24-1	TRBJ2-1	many	CATSDPSGDSYNEQFF
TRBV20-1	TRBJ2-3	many	CSARRGGPTDTQYF
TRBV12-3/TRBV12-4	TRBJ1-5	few	CASSLRSGRQPQHF